Below are 26 T cell receptor beta chains sequenced from a single sample in a study of blood T cells in healthy people across ages. With a J-beta primer mix and a sample-barcoded 5' primer, a second PCR ran about 7 to 11 cycles. TCRdb processed the 5' RACE reads anew with MiXCR; each CDR3 protein has one entry. The sample yields about a million distinct CDR3 sequences, about two fifths seen once. Input material: blood. These TCRs come from a man between 18 and 35 years old in good health.

On this clonotype: At one boundary the junction diverges from the germline segment, which might be a read error. The rearrangement links TRBV29-1 to TRBJ1-1; D not resolved. Germline values: CDR1 SQVTM, CDR2 ANQGSEA. The CDR3 covers 12 residues. CDR3: CSVEGHRTVAFF. The CDR3 coding sequence is TGCAGCGTTGAAGGACACCGCACTGTAGCTTTCTTT.

V and J are TRBV5-1 and TRBJ2-1, with 8 bases identical to TRBD2. Germline V gives CDR1 SGHRS, CDR2 YFSETQ. The CDR3 runs 14 residues. With V trimmed by 4 bases and J by 7 bases, 7 bases remained unmatched. CDR3 residues: CASSGGTRRNEQFF. The CDR3 DNA is TGCGCCAGCAGCGGCGGGACTAGGAGAAATGAGCAGTTCTTC.

The V gene is TRBV7-2, the J gene TRBJ2-5; D call uncertain. CDR3 size: 14 residues. Germline V CDR1 and CDR2: SGHTA, FQGNSA. V was clipped by 4 bases and J by 5 bases, with 14 bases between them. The CDR3 is CASSYGPMDETQYF. CDR3 nucleotides: TGTGCCAGCAGCTACGGTCCGATGGATGAGACCCAGTACTTC.

This clonotype has more than one count but fewer than ten. The rearrangement uses TRBV29-1 and TRBJ1-1; D is undetermined. The CDR3 sequence is 12 residues long. CDR1 and CDR2 from the germline V gene are SQVTM and ANQGSEA. The CDR3 nucleotides read TGCAGTGTCGTTAGACGGGCCACTGAAGCTTTCTTT. This translates into CSVVRRATEAFF. Using reference TRBV29-1 and TRBJ1-1 for the parts outside the CDR3, the full variable domain is SAVISQKPSRDICQRGTSLTIQCQVDSQVTMMFWYRQQPGQSLTLIATANQGSEATYESGFVIDKFPISRPNLTFSTLTVSNMSPEDSSIYLCSVVRRATEAFFGQGTRLTVV.

This clonotype was detected only a few times. The rearrangement uses TRBV12-3 or TRBV12-4 and TRBJ2-7, with D maybe TRBD1 (6 bases). Deletions cut 0 bases from V and 7 bases from J, with 16 bases between. The CDR3 extends over 15 amino acids. CDR3 sequence (DNA): TGTGCCAGCAGTTTAGCGGGGGCCCCGAGTGAAGAGCAGTACTTC. Residues: CASSLAGAPSEEQYF.

Worth noting for this clonotype: A junction end diverges from the germline sequence, so it may reflect a read error. The chain carries TRBV4-1 and TRBJ2-7, with 7 bases aligning to TRBD1. There are 15 residues in the CDR3. Germline V lookup: CDR1 MGHRA, CDR2 YSYEKL. The DNA of the CDR3 is TGCGCCAGCAGTCAAGGGACAGACAAGGCCTACGAGCAGTACTTC. Translation gives CASSQGTDKAYEQYF.

With respect to this clonotype: One end of the junction does not line up with germline, which may come from a read error. The gene calls are TRBV27 and TRBJ2-7; D is ambiguous. This CDR3 is 13 amino acids long. Germline-derived CDR1 and CDR2 are MNHEY and SMNVEV (reference sequence). The CDR3 coding sequence is TGTGCTAGCAGTGTAGGCGCCTCCTACGAGCAGTACTTC. Translated: CASSVGASYEQYF.

Details on this clonotype: The junction and the germline gene differ at one end; a read error may be behind it. The chain carries TRBV6-1 and TRBJ1-4; D call uncertain. The CDR3 has 14 residues. Per the germline V gene, CDR1 is MNHNS and CDR2 is SASEGT. CDR3 residues: CAGSEFGAAEKLFF. CDR3 sequence (DNA): TGTGCCGGCAGTGAATTTGGTGCGGCCGAAAAACTGTTTTTT.

Turning to this clonotype: Germline is not matched at one junction end, which may reflect a read error. V usage is TRBV9 and J usage is TRBJ2-7; D ambiguous. CDR1 is SGDLS and CDR2 is YYNGEE in the germline V gene. This CDR3 has 14 residues. The CDR3 is CASSPDTRSYGQYF. DNA for the CDR3: TGTGCCAGCAGCCCCGACACCCGCTCCTACGGGCAGTACTTC.

V and J are TRBV12-3 or TRBV12-4 and TRBJ1-4, with D perhaps TRBD1 (5 bases). The CDR3 length is 15 residues. V lost 6 bases and J lost 0, with 11 bases in between. As DNA, the CDR3 is TGTGCCAGCAGGTCAGGGCCCTCAACTAATGAAAAACTGTTTTTT. This sequence encodes CASRSGPSTNEKLFF.

This chain connects TRBV5-1 to TRBJ2-3, with 8 bases aligning to TRBD2. CDR3 length: 18 residues. V lost 0 bases, J lost 4 bases, and 13 bases stayed unmatched. The germline CDR1 and CDR2 sequences are SGHRS and YFSETQ. CDR3 coding DNA: TGCGCCAGCAGCTTGGTTGTTGCCGGGGGGGCCAGAGCAGATACGCAGTATTTT. Translating it yields CASSLVVAGGARADTQYF.

This clonotype occurred a few times. The CDR3 DNA is TGTGCCAGCAGTTTGTCGTCAGTGGGCTTAAATCAGCCCCAGCATTTT. This translates into CASSLSSVGLNQPQHF. V is TRBV12-3 or TRBV12-4 and J is TRBJ1-5, with D unclear. The CDR3 totals 16 residues. The V and J ends lost 3 bases and 4 bases respectively, with 16 bases between them.

V and J are TRBV28 and TRBJ1-2; D might be TRBD1 (6 bases). The germline gives CDR1 MDHEN, CDR2 SYDVKM. V was clipped by 5 bases and J by 3 bases, with 13 bases between them. This CDR3 is 14 amino acids long. DNA for the CDR3: TGTGCCAGCAGTCTGAACAGGGCGGACTATGGCTACACCTTC. Amino acid sequence: CASSLNRADYGYTF.

Written as DNA, the CDR3 is TGCAGTGCTAGAGAGGCCGGGACTAGCCGAGATACGCAGTATTTT. It yields the protein CSAREAGTSRDTQYF. This chain connects TRBV20-1 to TRBJ2-3; 9 bases agree with TRBD2. With V trimmed by 0 bases and J by 5 bases, 6 bases remained unmatched. CDR1 DFQATT and CDR2 SNEGSKA come from the germline V gene (reference sequence). This CDR3 region has 15 residues.

The rearrangement joins TRBV20-1 to TRBJ2-5; 7 nucleotides align to TRBD1. Germline CDR1 reads DFQATT; CDR2 reads SNEGSKA (reference sequence). This CDR3 has 18 amino acids. Unmatched junction bases numbered 26, after V lost 2 bases and J lost 11 bases. The CDR3 DNA reads TGCAGTGCTAGACCACAGGGGTCCAAAAACCCTTATTACAATGAGCAGTACTTC. Its protein is CSARPQGSKNPYYNEQYF.

This chain uses TRBV10-3 with TRBJ2-7; TRBD1 aligns across 9 bases. This CDR3 has 13 residues. The V segment lost 10 bases and the J segment 5 bases; nucleotides outside the gene matches: 9. The germline CDR1 and CDR2 sequences are ENHRY and SYGVKD. In DNA, the CDR3 is TGTGCCACCCAGGGACAGGGTATCGACGAGCAGTACTTC. Translation: CATQGQGIDEQYF.

The chain combines TRBV6-5 with TRBJ1-2; 8 bases fit TRBD1. Germline values: CDR1 MNHEY, CDR2 SVGAGI. Losses at the gene ends were 8 bases for V and 4 bases for J; bases not matched to a gene: 9. CDR3 length: 14 residues. CDR3 nucleotide sequence: TGTGCCAGCGCGGGGGTCAGGGGGCTCTATGGCTACACCTTC. Translating gives CASAGVRGLYGYTF.

This clonotype has a handful of counts. The chain combines TRBV10-3 with TRBJ1-1; D remains ambiguous. Trimming removed 0 bases from V and 0 bases from J, with 8 bases in between. The CDR3 loop spans 15 amino acids. Germline CDR1 ENHRY, CDR2 SYGVKD. The CDR3 bases are TGTGCCATCAGTGAGTCTGGAGAATTGAACACTGAAGCTTTCTTT. Protein product: CAISESGELNTEAFF.

The genes are TRBV5-1 and TRBJ2-3; D unresolved. Germline V CDR1 and CDR2: SGHRS, YFSETQ. Trimming pared 2 bases from V and 0 bases from J, leaving 13 bases between. CDR3 length equals 16 residues. The CDR3 bases are TGCGCCAGCAGCTTTGCAGCGTCGTCAAGCACAGATACGCAGTATTTT. Residues: CASSFAASSSTDTQYF.

The table lists this clonotype with a few counts. V usage is TRBV7-2 and J usage is TRBJ2-3; no clear D gene. Germline CDR1 is SGHTA and CDR2 is FQGNSA. Deletions cut 2 bases from V and 6 bases from J, with 9 bases between. The CDR3 length is 13 residues. DNA of the CDR3: TGTGCCAGCAGCTTATCTCTGATCGATACGCAGTATTTT. Its protein product is CASSLSLIDTQYF.

The genes are TRBV5-5 and TRBJ2-1; 9 nucleotides agree with TRBD2. The germline V gene has CDR1 SGHKS and CDR2 YYEKEE (reference sequence). CDR3 length: 15 amino acids. V shed 3 bases, J shed 4 bases, and the junction held 5 bases outside the gene matches. CDR3 in amino acids: CASSSGLAPYNEQFF. CDR3 nucleotide sequence: TGTGCCAGCAGCTCGGGACTAGCCCCTTACAATGAGCAGTTCTTC.

This clonotype was seen a handful of times. The gene calls are TRBV20-1 and TRBJ1-4, with 8 bases that match TRBD1. The CDR3 length is 13 residues. CDR1 is DFQATT and CDR2 is SNEGSKA in the germline V gene (reference sequence). The ends lost 3 bases at V and 8 bases at J; junction bases unmatched: 5. The CDR3 nucleotides are TGCAGTGCTAGCCGGACAGGGTACGAAAAACTGTTTTTT. It is translated as CSASRTGYEKLFF.

A few counts support this clonotype. This chain links TRBV10-3 with TRBJ2-3, with 10 bases aligning to TRBD2. Germline values: CDR1 ENHRY, CDR2 SYGVKD. The CDR3 loop spans 14 amino acids. The trim removed 6 bases at V and 6 bases at J, leaving 6 bases unmatched. This chain's CDR3 is CAISRGLASDTQYF. DNA of the CDR3: TGTGCCATCAGCCGGGGACTAGCGTCGGATACGCAGTATTTT.

The chain uses TRBV29-1 and TRBJ2-3; D unresolved. CDR3 length equals 10 residues. The ends were cut back, 4 bases at V and 5 bases at J, with 4 bases in the middle. CDR1 is SQVTM, CDR2 ANQGSEA, per germline. CDR3 loop: CSVAVDTQYF. In nucleotides, the CDR3 is TGCAGCGTTGCAGTAGATACGCAGTATTTT.

This clonotype was counted ten times or more. The chain carries TRBV10-3 and TRBJ2-3; no firm D call. The CDR3 totals 16 residues. Germline CDR1 ENHRY, CDR2 SYGVKD. V lost 3 bases to trimming and J lost 2 bases, with 15 bases between them. The CDR3 reads CAISDEAVGPTDTQYF. The CDR3 coding sequence is TGTGCCATCAGTGACGAGGCTGTCGGTCCCACAGATACGCAGTATTTT.

The chain is built from TRBV5-5 and TRBJ2-7, with D uncertain. The DNA end lines up better with TRBJ2-4; the J call may be wrong. From germline, CDR1 is SGHKS and CDR2 YYEKEE (reference sequence). The CDR3 sequence is 12 residues long. DNA for the CDR3: TGTGCCAGCAGCACCCCCAAAAACATTCAGTACTTC. Translated, it gives CASSTPKNIQYF.